The 31 T cell receptor beta chains in this list originate from one sample, sequenced in a study of blood T cell repertoires in COVID-19. Sequencing used immunoSEQ multiplex PCR; TCRdb keeps in-frame clones, though not all of them. The repertoire consists of roughly 330,000 clones, with 80% to 90% occurring once and the leading ten covering more than 9%. The sequenced material came from PBMCs or T cells enriched from blood (not recorded which). These receptor sequences come from a woman younger than 30 who had recovered from COVID-19.

V is TRBV10-3 and J is TRBJ1-1; TRBD1 matches 7 bases. CDR3 length: 14 amino acids. Germline V CDR1 and CDR2: ENHRY, SYGVKD. The J segment lost 7 bases and the V segment lost 6 bases, leaving 11 bases of the junction unmatched. The CDR3 here is CAIRGYQQGNEAFF. For the CDR3, the DNA is TGTGCCATCAGGGGGTACCAACAGGGGAATGAAGCTTTCTTT.

This rearrangement joins TRBV10-1 to TRBJ1-5; D call uncertain. CDR1 WNHNN and CDR2 SYGVQD come from the germline V gene (reference sequence). The germline V and J ends were trimmed by 5 bases and 8 bases, with 16 bases remaining between them. There are 14 residues in the CDR3. The CDR3 spells CASSPNDPGKPQHF. CDR3 DNA sequence: TGCGCCAGCAGTCCCAATGACCCGGGGAAGCCCCAGCATTTT.

This chain uses TRBV6-5 with TRBJ2-7, with TRBD1 matching over 12 bases. Germline loops: CDR1 MNHEY, CDR2 SVGAGI. The length of the CDR3 is 15 residues. Germline trimming cut 7 bases from V and 9 bases from J; bases unmatched to any gene: 13. The CDR3 DNA sequence: TGTGCCAGCACCCGCGGGCCGGGACAGGGGGCAGGGCAGTACTTC. This translates into CASTRGPGQGAGQYF.

The chain has TRBV14 and TRBJ2-7; maybe TRBD1 (6 bases). The CDR3 extends over 17 amino acids. Germline CDR1 is SGHDN and CDR2 is FVKESK. Trimming stripped 0 bases from V and 6 bases from J, with 21 bases between. CDR3 sequence (DNA): TGTGCCAGCAGCCAAGATCGAACAGGACAGCCCTCTGGCGAGCAGTACTTC. Amino acids: CASSQDRTGQPSGEQYF.

The V call is TRBV5-1, the J call TRBJ1-2; unclear D gene. The CDR3 sequence is 16 residues long. Germline V gene sequence: CDR1 SGHRS, CDR2 YFSETQ. Trimming removed 4 bases from V and 7 bases from J, with 23 bases in between. The CDR3 loop reads CASSAPGRKAISGYTF. CDR3 sequence (DNA): TGCGCCAGCAGCGCCCCAGGCAGGAAGGCAATTTCTGGCTACACCTTC.

The J gene is TRBJ2-2, the V gene TRBV5-5; D is possibly TRBD2 (7 bases). V lost 4 bases to trimming and J lost 7 bases, with 23 bases between them. CDR1 and CDR2 (germline): SGHKS, YYEKEE (reference sequence). There are 17 residues in the CDR3. The CDR3 here is CASSPFPGGPDGGELFF. The DNA for the CDR3 is TGTGCCAGCAGCCCGTTTCCCGGGGGGCCTGATGGCGGGGAGCTGTTTTTT.

This clone was observed a single time. The CDR3 coding sequence is TGTGCCAGCAGCCTACAGCGACAGGGCTATTCACCCCTCCACTTT. This codes for CASSLQRQGYSPLHF. The chain carries TRBV7-9 and TRBJ1-6, with 7 bases that match TRBD1. The CDR3 totals 15 residues. The junction had 9 bases not matched to a gene; V was cut back by 5 bases and J by 8 bases. Germline values: CDR1 SEHNR, CDR2 FQNEAQ (reference sequence).

The genes are TRBV10-3 and TRBJ1-1, with D maybe TRBD1 (5 bases). CDR3 length equals 13 residues. V lost 8 bases and J lost 1, with 11 bases in between. CDR1 ENHRY and CDR2 SYGVKD come from the germline V gene. This chain's CDR3 is CAIGGKSNTEAFF. Here the CDR3 DNA reads TGTGCCATCGGGGGGAAGTCGAACACTGAAGCTTTCTTT.

The genes are TRBV7-3 and TRBJ2-5, with 11 bases aligning to TRBD1. Germline CDR1 is SGHTA and CDR2 is FQGTGA. The trim removed 5 bases at V and 5 bases at J, leaving 13 bases unmatched. This CDR3 is 17 amino acids long. CDR3 in amino acids: CASSRLSGTGGRETQYF. CDR3 DNA: TGTGCCAGCAGCCGTCTTTCCGGGACAGGGGGGAGGGAGACCCAGTACTTC.

V gene TRBV28 combines with J gene TRBJ1-2; TRBD1 is a possible D gene (5 bases). Germline V CDR1 and CDR2: MDHEN, SYDVKM. The CDR3 contains 12 residues. V gave up 3 bases and J gave up 5 bases, with 7 bases separating them. This CDR3 reads CASSFWTYGYTF. The DNA of the CDR3 is TGTGCCAGCAGTTTTTGGACATATGGCTACACCTTC.

The chain uses TRBV10-3 and TRBJ1-1; maybe TRBD1 (5 bases). From germline, CDR1 is ENHRY and CDR2 SYGVKD. The V and J ends lost 7 bases and 1 base respectively, with 13 bases between them. The CDR3 consists of 14 residues. CDR3 nucleotide sequence: TGTGCCATCAATTCCGGGACTGAGAACACTGAAGCTTTCTTT. Translation gives CAINSGTENTEAFF.

This clone was counted a few times. The chain uses TRBV7-9 and TRBJ1-1; D ambiguous. Trimming took 5 bases from V and 7 from J, leaving 14 bases between them. CDR1 is SEHNR and CDR2 is FQNEAQ in the germline V gene (reference sequence). The CDR3 has 13 amino acids. CDR3 sequence reads: CASSPGVSFEAFF. CDR3 coding DNA: TGTGCCAGCAGCCCAGGCGTTTCCTTTGAAGCTTTCTTT.

As DNA, the CDR3 is TGCGCCAGCTTAGAACAGGGGTTGTGCACTGAAGCTTTCTTT. It is translated as CASLEQGLCTEAFF. The rearrangement links TRBV10-1 to TRBJ1-1; 7 bases align to TRBD1. CDR3 length: 14 residues. The V and J ends lost 8 bases and 4 bases, in that order; junction bases with no gene match: 10. Germline CDR1 and CDR2: WNHNN and SYGVQD (reference sequence).

V and J are TRBV5-1 and TRBJ1-2; weak D call: TRBD1 (6 bases). CDR1 is SGHRS, CDR2 YFSETQ, per germline. The CDR3 covers 16 residues. The ends were cut back, 3 bases at V and 6 bases at J, with 21 bases in the middle. As DNA, the CDR3 is TGCGCCAGCAGCTCGGGGGGCGTGTTGACCAAGGATGGCTACACCTTC. Protein: CASSSGGVLTKDGYTF.

V gene TRBV9 combines with J gene TRBJ1-2; D remains ambiguous. The CDR3 totals 14 residues. Trimming stripped 0 bases from V and 4 bases from J, with 10 bases between. Germline V CDR1 and CDR2: SGDLS, YYNGEE. The CDR3 loop reads CASSVDIEGYGYTF. For the CDR3, the DNA is TGTGCCAGCAGCGTAGACATCGAGGGCTATGGCTACACCTTC.

This clone was observed a single time. This chain joins TRBV3-1 (or the pseudogene TRBV3-2) and TRBJ2-5, with 12 bases fitting TRBD2. Germline V gene sequence: CDR1 LGHDT, CDR2 YNNKEL (reference sequence). Trimming cost V 7 bases and J 7 bases; bases outside gene matches: 13. The CDR3 is 16 amino acids. The CDR3: CASKLSASGGAGTQYF. The CDR3 DNA follows: TGTGCCAGCAAATTGTCGGCTAGCGGGGGGGCCGGGACCCAGTACTTC.

The chain recombines TRBV5-1 with TRBJ2-1, with 9 bases aligning to TRBD1. This CDR3 has 16 residues. Germline loops: CDR1 SGHRS, CDR2 YFSETQ. The V segment lost 3 bases and the J segment 2 bases; nucleotides outside the gene matches: 6. This CDR3 is CASSSTQGATYNEQFF. In DNA, the CDR3 is TGCGCCAGCAGCTCCACACAGGGGGCAACCTACAATGAGCAGTTCTTC.

The genes are TRBV25-1 and TRBJ1-3; D remains ambiguous. Per the germline V gene, CDR1 is MGHDK and CDR2 is SYGVNS. This CDR3 has 14 residues. Trimming stripped 6 bases from V and 0 bases from J, with 9 bases between. CDR3 nucleotides: TGTGCCAGCAGCCGTGCGCACTCTGGAAACACCATATATTTT. It codes for CASSRAHSGNTIYF.

The chain links TRBV10-2 to TRBJ1-2; 9 bases fit TRBD1. The CDR3 extends over 16 amino acids. Germline V lookup: CDR1 WSHSY, CDR2 SAAADI. The trim removed 4 bases at V and 2 bases at J, leaving 8 bases unmatched. DNA for the CDR3: TGCGCCAGCAGTGCAACCCGACAGGGGGAAAACTATGGCTACACCTTC. Its protein is CASSATRQGENYGYTF.

This clone has only a few counts. The rearrangement uses TRBV5-4 and TRBJ1-6, with TRBD1 matching 11 bases. After removal of 4 bases from V and 8 bases from J, the junction contained 2 bases not matched to a gene. The CDR3 spans 14 residues. From germline, CDR1 is SGHNT and CDR2 YYREEE (reference sequence). The CDR3 DNA sequence: TGTGCCAGCAGCCGGGGACAGGGGGATTCACCCCTCCACTTT. It is translated as CASSRGQGDSPLHF.

The V and J genes are TRBV7-2 and TRBJ1-2, with 11 bases that match TRBD1. Trimming removed 4 bases from V and 7 bases from J; junction bases left unmatched: 11. Germline V gene data show CDR1 as SGHTA and CDR2 as FQGNSA. CDR3 length equals 16 residues. CDR3 nucleotide sequence: TGTGCCAGCAGCTATGACGGGACAGGGGGAACAGGTGGCTACACCTTC. Amino acid sequence: CASSYDGTGGTGGYTF.

V gene TRBV2 combines with J gene TRBJ1-1; TRBD1 agrees at 7 bases. V lost 6 bases, J lost 5 bases, and 9 bases stayed unmatched. This CDR3 contains 14 residues. Germline-derived CDR1 and CDR2 are SNHLY and FYNNEI. CDR3 sequence reads: CASRIQGSSTEAFF. CDR3 bases: TGTGCCAGCAGAATACAGGGGTCTAGTACTGAAGCTTTCTTT. Complete variable domain (other parts from reference TRBV2 and TRBJ1-1): EPEVTQTPSHQVTQMGQEVILRCVPISNHLYFYWYRQILGQKVEFLVSFYNNEISEKSEIFDDQFSVERPDGSNFTLKIRSTKLEDSAMYFCASRIQGSSTEAFFGQGTRLTVV.

This clone was picked up one time. The chain carries TRBV2 and TRBJ1-1, with D unresolved. V lost 4 bases and J lost 1, with 13 bases in between. The V gene's germline CDR1 is SNHLY and CDR2 FYNNEI. This CDR3 has 15 amino acids. CDR3 DNA: TGTGCCAGCAGTGTAAGTGTCGGGGAGAACACTGAAGCTTTCTTT. Protein: CASSVSVGENTEAFF.

This clone was counted a single time. The genes are TRBV28 and TRBJ1-4; TRBD1 agrees at 9 bases. This CDR3 is built from 13 residues. V trimming: 7 bases; J trimming: 8 bases; junction bases outside the gene matches: 5. CDR1 is MDHEN, CDR2 SYDVKM, per germline. CDR3 sequence (DNA): TGTGCCAGCAATTCCGGGACAGGGGAAAAACTGTTTTTT. It encodes CASNSGTGEKLFF.

This clone was seen a few times. The V gene is TRBV6-4, the J gene TRBJ2-3; TRBD2 matches at 9 bases. There are 15 residues in the CDR3. The junction had 2 bases not matched to a gene; V was cut back by 0 bases and J by 4 bases. Per the germline V gene, CDR1 is MRHNA and CDR2 is SNTAGT. The CDR3 DNA follows: TGTGCCAGCAGTGACTCGCGGGGGGGCCCAGATACGCAGTATTTT. It codes for CASSDSRGGPDTQYF.

This clone was counted a few times. The chain carries TRBV7-9 and TRBJ2-7; 7 nucleotides align to TRBD2. This CDR3 has 14 residues. Looked up from germline, CDR1 is SEHNR and CDR2 is FQNEAQ (reference sequence). Trimming at V came to 2 bases and at J to 2 bases, leaving 3 bases not matched to a gene. This chain's CDR3 is CASSLSGAAYEQYF. CDR3 DNA sequence: TGTGCCAGCAGCTTAAGCGGGGCTGCCTACGAGCAGTACTTC. Together with reference TRBV7-9 and TRBJ2-7, the CDR3 gives the full variable domain: DTGVSQNPRHKITKRGQNVTFRCDPISEHNRLYWYRQTLGQGPEFLTYFQNEAQLEKSRLLSDRFSAERPKGSFSTLEIQRTEQGDSAMYLCASSLSGAAYEQYFGPGTRLTVT.

The rearrangement joins TRBV13 to TRBJ2-5; 9 bases align to TRBD1. From germline, CDR1 is PRHDT and CDR2 FYEKMQ (reference sequence). Trimming at V came to 3 bases and at J to 5 bases, leaving 10 bases not matched to a gene. There are 16 residues in the CDR3. CDR3 nucleotides: TGTGCCAGCAGCTTCTTCCCGGGACAGGGCAGGGAGACCCAGTACTTC. It is translated as CASSFFPGQGRETQYF.

This clone has at least ten counts. The chain carries TRBV10-2 and TRBJ1-2; tentatively, D is TRBD1 (6 bases). The CDR3 totals 13 residues. Trimming took off 7 bases at V and 7 bases at J, with 16 bases between the two ends. Germline V lookup: CDR1 WSHSY, CDR2 SAAADI. The CDR3 protein is CASTDRGAGGYTF. Written as DNA, the CDR3 is TGCGCCAGCACGGATCGGGGGGCGGGTGGCTACACCTTC.

J is TRBJ1-6 and V is TRBV19; tentatively, D is TRBD1 (5 bases). The CDR3 sequence is 15 residues long. CDR1 is LNHDA, CDR2 SQIVND, per germline (reference sequence). V was cut by 5 bases and J by 6 bases, with 14 bases left in between. The CDR3 here is CASSSQGTRNSPLHF. CDR3 DNA: TGTGCCAGTAGTTCTCAAGGGACTCGTAATTCACCCCTCCACTTT.

CDR3 DNA sequence: TGTGCCAGCAGCTTATCTCCGGGGGGGCCCAATGAGCAGTTCTTC. This gives the protein CASSLSPGGPNEQFF. This chain connects TRBV7-3 to TRBJ2-1; 8 bases are a match to TRBD2. This CDR3 region has 15 residues. Unmatched junction bases numbered 6, after V lost 2 bases and J lost 6 bases. Germline CDR1 SGHTA, CDR2 FQGTGA.

CDR3 sequence reads: CATSRGDTETQYF. CDR3 in DNA: TGTGCCACCAGCAGAGGAGATACAGAGACCCAGTACTTC. V gene TRBV15 combines with J gene TRBJ2-5; no reliable D call. CDR1 LNHNV and CDR2 YYDKDF come from the germline V gene (reference sequence). V was clipped by 1 base and J by 4 bases, with 7 bases between them. CDR3 length equals 13 residues.